What follows are 9 T cell receptor beta chains derived from one specimen sequenced in a study of T-cell reconstitution after alpha-beta-depleted transplantation in children. Preparation of the TCRbeta library involved a method that used unique molecular identifiers. TCRdb reanalysed the PCR reads using MiXCR and keeps one entry per CDR3 protein. This table has 350,000 to 450,000 distinct CDR3 sequences, roughly 20% appearing once. The source material was PBMCs from the stem cell graft donor, sampled from the stem cell graft. The source is a human donor who donated a stem cell graft to a child with acute myeloid leukemia.

CDR3 region: CASSLGITNTGELFF. The CDR3 DNA sequence: TGTGCCAGCAGCTTAGGAATTACTAACACCGGGGAGCTGTTTTTT. The chain is built from TRBV7-8 and TRBJ2-2; D is unclear. From germline, CDR1 is SGHVS and CDR2 FQNEAQ. The CDR3 spans 15 residues. Deletions cut 1 base from V and 2 bases from J, with 8 bases between.

This clonotype was detected many times. The chain is built from TRBV29-1 and TRBJ2-1; TRBD2 aligns across 7 bases. Per germline, CDR1 SQVTM and CDR2 ANQGSEA. The ends lost 7 bases at V and 5 bases at J; junction bases unmatched: 5. This CDR3 is built from 12 residues. The DNA of the CDR3 is TGCAGCGGCGCTAGCGGACACAATGAGCAGTTCTTC. Translation: CSGASGHNEQFF.

This clonotype occurred many times. The CDR3 region has the DNA TGTGCCAGCAGCCAAGTACTAGCGGGAAACAAAAACATTCAGTACTTC. It yields the protein CASSQVLAGNKNIQYF. The J gene is TRBJ2-4, the V gene TRBV4-2; 10 nucleotides align to TRBD2. The CDR3 sequence is 16 residues long. Germline V lookup: CDR1 LGHNA, CDR2 YNFKEQ. J gave up 3 bases and V 1 base, and 3 bases lay outside the gene matches.

This clonotype has more than one count but fewer than ten. The chain employs TRBV5-1 and TRBJ2-7; D ambiguous. This CDR3 has 13 residues. V lost 2 bases, J lost 7 bases, and 13 bases lay in between. The germline gives CDR1 SGHRS, CDR2 YFSETQ. The CDR3 DNA reads as TGCGCCAGCAGCTTCGATACGACTTTGGAGCAGTACTTC. Translation: CASSFDTTLEQYF.

In its sample, this clonotype was seen many times. The V call is TRBV11-2, the J call TRBJ2-7; 7 bases line up with TRBD2. Germline trimming cut 5 bases from V and 6 bases from J; bases unmatched to any gene: 10. The CDR3 has 14 residues. CDR1 and CDR2 from the germline V gene are SGHAT and FQNNGV. CDR3 region: CASSPRTSSGEQYF. CDR3 DNA sequence: TGTGCCAGCAGCCCGAGGACTAGTTCTGGCGAGCAGTACTTC.

This sequence joins TRBV28 and TRBJ2-5, with 7 nucleotides matching TRBD1. Losses at the gene ends were 4 bases for V and 2 bases for J; bases not matched to a gene: 10. CDR1 and CDR2 (germline): MDHEN, SYDVKM. This CDR3 is built from 16 residues. Here the CDR3 DNA reads TGTGCCAGCAGTTCTCCCCTACAGGGGTCTCAAGAGACCCAGTACTTC. This encodes CASSSPLQGSQETQYF.

This clonotype was found many times. The chain couples TRBV5-1 to TRBJ1-4, with TRBD1 as a possible D gene (5 bases). Germline loops: CDR1 SGHRS, CDR2 YFSETQ. Trimming removed 7 bases from V and 3 bases from J, with 16 bases in between. The CDR3 sequence is 15 residues long. The CDR3 nucleotides are TGCGCCAGCTCAAAAGAGACAGCCGCTAATGAAAAACTGTTTTTT. Translating gives CASSKETAANEKLFF.

This clonotype was recorded a few times. The chain combines TRBV4-2 with TRBJ2-1; 7 nucleotides align to TRBD2. The CDR3 loop spans 15 amino acids. Trimming cost V 1 base and J 8 bases; bases outside gene matches: 8. CDR1 is LGHNA and CDR2 is YNFKEQ in the germline V gene. Written as DNA, the CDR3 is TGTGCCAGCAGCCAAGCCTCAGGGAGGGTAGATGAGCAGTTCTTC. It encodes CASSQASGRVDEQFF.

This clonotype was counted only a few times. This chain connects TRBV25-1 to TRBJ1-2; tentatively, D is TRBD1 (5 bases). Trimming cost V 2 bases and J 4 bases, with 11 bases left between them. Looked up from germline, CDR1 is MGHDK and CDR2 is SYGVNS. The CDR3 is 14 residues long. The CDR3 coding sequence is TGTGCCAGCAGTGAACTGGTACAGGCCTATGGCTACACCTTC. It yields the protein CASSELVQAYGYTF.